These 16 T cell receptor beta chains were sequenced from one sample in a study of T cells in localized non-small cell lung cancer. Some clones are missing from TCRdb's copy, which holds only in-frame ones; the method was immunoSEQ multiplex PCR. The table records about 75,000 clones, more than 70% of them present only once. This material consisted of peripheral blood, taken before any cancer treatment. All receptors derive from a female donor older than 55 with stage I lung adenocarcinoma.

This rearrangement joins TRBV5-5 to TRBJ2-1; D might be TRBD1 (6 bases). The CDR3 extends over 19 amino acids. CDR1 is SGHKS, CDR2 YYEKEE, per germline (reference sequence). V dropped 4 bases and J dropped 2 bases, with 25 bases sitting between them. CDR3 region: CASSGVRQGPSSAYNEQFF. Here the CDR3 DNA reads TGTGCCAGCAGCGGAGTACGTCAGGGGCCGTCCTCCGCCTACAATGAGCAGTTCTTC.

The chain couples TRBV7-3 to TRBJ2-1; D may be TRBD2 (6 bases). Germline values: CDR1 SGHTA, CDR2 FQGTGA. The ends were cut back, 5 bases at V and 2 bases at J, with 13 bases in the middle. The CDR3 has 15 amino acids. The CDR3 DNA follows: TGTGCCAGCAGCCTTAGCGGAGCCCCCTACAATGAGCAGTTCTTC. It codes for CASSLSGAPYNEQFF.

V gene TRBV6-5 combines with J gene TRBJ1-5, with 11 nucleotides matching TRBD1. With 6 bases clipped from V and 6 bases from J, the junction kept 7 bases outside the gene matches. Looked up from germline, CDR1 is MNHEY and CDR2 is SVGAGI. The CDR3 covers 15 residues. CDR3 in amino acids: CASRNPGQGGQPQHF. The DNA of the CDR3 is TGTGCCAGCAGAAATCCGGGACAGGGGGGTCAGCCCCAGCATTTT.

Judged by abundance, this clone is medium-sized. V usage is TRBV19 and J usage is TRBJ1-1, with D tentatively TRBD1 (6 bases). The germline V gene has CDR1 LNHDA and CDR2 SQIVND (reference sequence). V was shortened by 7 bases and J by 2 bases, with 11 bases between the two germline ends. The length of the CDR3 is 13 residues. CDR3: CASTWGRNTEAFF. The CDR3, as DNA: TGTGCCAGTACGTGGGGGCGAAACACTGAAGCTTTCTTT.

This clone has only one observation. The chain recombines TRBV18 with TRBJ2-6, with 7 bases matching TRBD1. The CDR3 is 16 amino acids. J lost 4 bases, V lost 3 bases, and 6 bases had no gene match. From germline, CDR1 is KGHSH and CDR2 LQKENI. The CDR3 sequence is CASSPIDRVGANVLTF. In DNA form, the CDR3 reads TGTGCCAGCTCACCCATAGACAGGGTCGGGGCCAACGTCCTGACTTTC.

This clone has only a few counts. J is TRBJ1-2 and V is TRBV19; 7 nucleotides align to TRBD1. Trimming at V came to 4 bases and at J to 5 bases, leaving 7 bases not matched to a gene. In germline, CDR1 is LNHDA, CDR2 SQIVND (reference sequence). CDR3 length: 14 residues. CDR3 DNA sequence: TGTGCCAGTAGTAACCCGGGACAGATATATGGCTACACCTTC. Translating it yields CASSNPGQIYGYTF. Full variable domain (missing parts from reference TRBV19 and TRBJ1-2): DGGITQSPKYLFRKEGQNVTLSCEQNLNHDAMYWYRQDPGQGLRLIYYSQIVNDFQKGDIAEGYSVSREKKESFPLTVTSAQKNPTAFYLCASSNPGQIYGYTFGSGTRLTVV.

V is TRBV7-8 and J is TRBJ1-3; TRBD1 aligns across 12 bases. The trim removed 5 bases at V and 3 bases at J, leaving 11 bases unmatched. The germline gives CDR1 SGHVS, CDR2 FQNEAQ. The CDR3 has 18 residues. The CDR3 DNA sequence: TGTGCCAGCAGCCGATTACTCCGGGACAGGGGGCTTGGAAACACCATATATTTT. Protein sequence: CASSRLLRDRGLGNTIYF.

This chain links TRBV7-6 with TRBJ1-5, with 10 nucleotides matching TRBD1. V lost 5 bases, J lost 5 bases, and 15 bases stayed unmatched. CDR1 SGHVS and CDR2 FNYEAQ come from the germline V gene. This CDR3 has 18 residues. CDR3 sequence reads: CASSPDGQGEEGYQPQHF. CDR3 bases: TGTGCCAGCAGCCCTGACGGACAGGGGGAAGAGGGGTATCAGCCCCAGCATTTT.

The chain recombines TRBV5-1 with TRBJ2-3; no definite D call. Per germline, CDR1 SGHRS and CDR2 YFSETQ. The CDR3 has 14 residues. V lost 7 bases and J 1 base, leaving 13 bases between the germline ends. CDR3 residues: CASGIPGRTDTQYF. DNA for the CDR3: TGCGCCAGCGGGATCCCTGGACGCACAGATACGCAGTATTTT.

The chain is built from TRBV6-4 and TRBJ1-6; maybe TRBD1 (6 bases). The CDR3 is 19 residues long. CDR1 and CDR2 from the germline V gene are MRHNA and SNTAGT. With 3 bases removed from V and 9 bases from J, the gap between germline ends came to 27 bases. CDR3 in DNA: TGTGCCAGCAGTGAATTCCCCATCAGGGGAGCCAATAATCGTTCACCCCTCCACTTT. Translated, it gives CASSEFPIRGANNRSPLHF.

This chain uses TRBV6-1 with TRBJ1-1, with D uncertain. V was pared by 3 bases and J by 3 bases, with 17 bases between. The CDR3 totals 16 residues. Germline V gene lookup returns CDR1 MNHNS and CDR2 SASEGT. For the CDR3, the DNA is TGTGCCAGCAGTGATTTGGAGGTAGTCGGGGACACTGAAGCTTTCTTT. It codes for CASSDLEVVGDTEAFF.

The V gene is TRBV5-1, the J gene TRBJ2-7; weak D call: TRBD2 (6 bases). V lost 2 bases and J 4 bases, leaving 13 bases between the germline ends. Germline CDR1 is SGHRS and CDR2 is YFSETQ. There are 14 residues in the CDR3. The CDR3 DNA reads as TGCGCCAGCAGCTTTCTTGGACTACAGTACGAGCAGTACTTC. As protein: CASSFLGLQYEQYF.

The chain recombines TRBV5-1 with TRBJ1-1; D gene uncertain. The germline gives CDR1 SGHRS, CDR2 YFSETQ. The V gene lost 1 base and the J gene lost 0 bases, with 13 bases spanning the gap. The CDR3 extends over 16 amino acids. The CDR3 is CASSLYGVTMNTEAFF. For the CDR3, the DNA is TGCGCCAGCAGCTTGTACGGGGTGACGATGAACACTGAAGCTTTCTTT.

This clone was observed a handful of times. The V gene is TRBV18, the J gene TRBJ1-1; D not resolved. Germline V CDR1 and CDR2: KGHSH, LQKENI. V lost 1 base and J 1 base, leaving 19 bases between the germline ends. The CDR3 runs to 18 residues. For the CDR3, the DNA is TGTGCCAGCTCACCACGTCTCCCGACTCCGGCTGGGAACACTGAAGCTTTCTTT. Translating gives CASSPRLPTPAGNTEAFF.

The V and J genes are TRBV14 and TRBJ1-1; D is uncertain. Trimming took off 0 bases at V and 1 base at J, with 9 bases between the two ends. The CDR3 covers 15 residues. Germline values: CDR1 SGHDN, CDR2 FVKESK. The CDR3 reads CASSQDGRRNTEAFF. The CDR3 nucleotides read TGTGCCAGCAGCCAAGATGGGCGGAGGAACACTGAAGCTTTCTTT.

This clone was recorded a few times. The chain is built from TRBV5-6 and TRBJ1-2, with 9 bases that match TRBD1. This CDR3 is 16 amino acids long. With V trimmed by 4 bases and J by 4 bases, 11 bases remained unmatched. Per the germline V gene, CDR1 is SGHDT and CDR2 is YYEEEE. CDR3 protein: CASSTTGQGTIYGYTF. In DNA form, the CDR3 reads TGTGCCAGCAGCACCACGGGACAGGGAACTATCTATGGCTACACCTTC.